The 32 T cell receptor beta chains given below trace back to one sample, sequenced in a study of blood T cell repertoires in COVID-19. Produced via immunoSEQ multiplex PCR; TCRdb's table is partial and in-frame only. Of approximately 350,000 clones listed, less than 90% are singletons. Sample: peripheral blood. Every receptor here comes from a woman aged 55-69 years with COVID-19, enrolled during active disease.

The chain recombines TRBV11-2 with TRBJ2-7; 11 bases fit TRBD2. V was pared by 1 base and J by 2 bases, with 7 bases of the junction left unmatched. The CDR3 covers 17 residues. The germline gives CDR1 SGHAT, CDR2 FQNNGV. The CDR3 loop is CASSLGRTSGRPYEQYF. DNA for the CDR3: TGTGCCAGCAGCTTAGGGCGGACTAGCGGGCGACCCTACGAGCAGTACTTC. The entire variable domain, with the rest obtained from reference TRBV11-2 and TRBJ2-7, is as follows: EAGVAQSPRYKIIEKRQSVAFWCNPISGHATLYWYQQILGQGPKLLIQFQNNGVVDDSQLPKDRFSAERLKGVDSTLKIQPAKLEDSAVYLCASSLGRTSGRPYEQYFGPGTRLTVT.

The sample holds one count of this clone. The rearrangement joins TRBV14 to TRBJ2-1; 8 nucleotides match TRBD1. CDR3 length equals 16 residues. J gave up 0 bases and V 3 bases, and 4 bases lay outside the gene matches. Germline lookup yields CDR1 SGHDN and CDR2 FVKESK. DNA for the CDR3: TGTGCCAGCAGCCACACAACAGGGGGCTCCTACAATGAGCAGTTCTTC. Its translation: CASSHTTGGSYNEQFF.

This chain uses TRBV5-1 with TRBJ1-6; D is unresolved. Per the germline V gene, CDR1 is SGHRS and CDR2 is YFSETQ. The CDR3 has 14 amino acids. Trimming pared 7 bases from V and 7 bases from J, leaving 15 bases between. The DNA for the CDR3 is TGCGCCAGCCGAATAGACTCGGGGAATTCACCCCTCCACTTT. This encodes CASRIDSGNSPLHF.

The chain uses TRBV2 and TRBJ2-7, with no clear D. Per germline, CDR1 SNHLY and CDR2 FYNNEI. V was trimmed by 3 bases and J by 1 base, leaving 7 bases between them. The CDR3 is 13 residues long. The CDR3 DNA sequence: TGTGCCAGCAGTGAGTACGGGTCCTACGAGCAGTACTTC. This encodes CASSEYGSYEQYF.

This clone was recorded once. Mismatch with germline at one junction end may stem from a read error. V usage is TRBV3-1 (or the pseudogene TRBV3-2) and J usage is TRBJ2-7; D unclear. CDR1 and CDR2 (germline): LGHDT, YNNKEL (reference sequence). The CDR3 length is 13 residues. Written as DNA, the CDR3 is TGTGCCAGCAGGCAAGATGTTCGGGTAGAGCAGTACTTC. Its protein is CASRQDVRVEQYF.

The V gene is TRBV2, the J gene TRBJ2-5; 9 bases are shared with TRBD2. Looked up from germline, CDR1 is SNHLY and CDR2 is FYNNEI. Trimming took 5 bases from V and 1 from J; bases not matched to a gene: 2. The CDR3 has 14 amino acids. CDR3: CASSRLAVQETQYF. The CDR3 bases are TGTGCCAGCAGTAGACTAGCGGTCCAAGAGACCCAGTACTTC.

This clone was detected many times. The chain employs TRBV7-2 and TRBJ2-1, with D unresolved. Germline V gene lookup returns CDR1 SGHTA and CDR2 FQGNSA. Between the trimmed V and J ends, which lost 0 bases and 4 bases, there was a span of 28 bases. There are 21 residues in the CDR3. The CDR3: CASSLASQLQTFNARYNEQFF. The CDR3 DNA follows: TGTGCCAGCAGCTTAGCGTCTCAACTCCAGACATTCAATGCGAGATACAATGAGCAGTTCTTC.

This sequence joins TRBV28 and TRBJ2-1; the match to TRBD2 covers 13 bases. J was trimmed by 6 bases and V by 1 base; bases with no gene match: 9. The CDR3 has 18 amino acids. Germline CDR1 reads MDHEN; CDR2 reads SYDVKM. As DNA, the CDR3 is TGTGCCAGCAGTTTATTCTCGACGACTAGCGGGGGGTTCAATGAGCAGTTCTTC. Protein sequence: CASSLFSTTSGGFNEQFF.

In the case of this clone: This CDR3 is also generated by other DNA sequences in the sample. This chain uses TRBV30 with TRBJ1-3; TRBD1 agrees at 7 bases. The V segment lost 4 bases and the J segment 3 bases; nucleotides outside the gene matches: 0. This CDR3 is built from 12 residues. The germline CDR1 and CDR2 sequences are GTSNPN and SVGIG (reference sequence). For the CDR3, the DNA is TGTGCCTGGACAGGGGGTGGAAACACCATATATTTT. Translating it yields CAWTGGGNTIYF.

The chain employs TRBV30 and TRBJ2-5; 13 bases agree with TRBD2. J gave up 5 bases and V 2 bases, and 14 bases lay outside the gene matches. Germline assignment: CDR1 GTSNPN and CDR2 SVGIG (reference sequence). This CDR3 has 18 amino acids. The CDR3 coding sequence is TGTGCCTGGAGTAAAAGACTAGCGGGGGGACCGGTAGGGGAGACCCAGTACTTC. It specifies CAWSKRLAGGPVGETQYF.

The rearrangement uses TRBV5-1 and TRBJ2-5, with D possibly being TRBD2 (5 bases). Germline-derived CDR1 and CDR2 are SGHRS and YFSETQ. CDR3 length: 13 residues. V lost 4 bases to trimming and J lost 5 bases, with 12 bases between them. This CDR3 is CASSRETGETQYF. CDR3 in DNA: TGCGCCAGCAGCCGGGAAACCGGGGAGACCCAGTACTTC.

This clone was seen a single time. The chain links TRBV6-6 to TRBJ2-1; 9 positions match TRBD1. CDR3 length: 15 amino acids. Per the germline V gene, CDR1 is MNHNY and CDR2 is SVGAGI (reference sequence). V lost 5 bases to trimming and J lost 6 bases; unmatched junction nucleotides: 8. The CDR3 loop is CASSVGTGSVNEQFF. The CDR3, as DNA: TGTGCCAGCAGTGTAGGGACAGGGTCTGTCAATGAGCAGTTCTTC.

Remarks on this clone: This could be a read error, since a much larger clone is one nucleotide away. The gene calls are TRBV6-4 and TRBJ1-1, with TRBD1 identical over 7 bases. Germline values: CDR1 MRHNA, CDR2 SNTAGT. V was clipped by 6 bases and J by 2 bases; unmatched bases: 3. The CDR3 is made up of 13 amino acids. The DNA for the CDR3 is TGTGCCAGCAGGCGGACAGGCAACACTGAAGCTTTCTTT. Protein sequence: CASRRTGNTEAFF.

The gene calls are TRBV10-3 and TRBJ2-2; tentatively, D is TRBD2 (6 bases). The CDR3 length is 15 residues. Trimming stripped 6 bases from V and 2 bases from J, with 13 bases between. Germline assignment: CDR1 ENHRY and CDR2 SYGVKD. The CDR3 loop is CAIRSGGANTGELFF. The DNA of the CDR3 is TGTGCCATCAGGAGTGGAGGGGCTAACACCGGGGAGCTGTTTTTT.

This clone was recorded a few times. The rearrangement joins TRBV19 to TRBJ2-5, with 8 bases identical to TRBD2. Germline CDR1 LNHDA, CDR2 SQIVND (reference sequence). J lost 1 base, V lost 4 bases, and 8 bases had no gene match. The CDR3 covers 16 residues. CDR3 DNA: TGTGCCAGTAGTAGTTTTAGCGGGGCCGGCCAAGAGACCCAGTACTTC. This translates into CASSSFSGAGQETQYF.

The chain employs TRBV2 and TRBJ1-1; tentatively, D is TRBD1 (6 bases). V was shortened by 5 bases and J by 4 bases, with 8 bases between the two germline ends. The CDR3 length is 12 residues. The germline V gene encodes CDR1 SNHLY and CDR2 FYNNEI. CDR3: CASSTGPTEAFF. In nucleotides, the CDR3 is TGTGCCAGCAGTACAGGGCCCACTGAAGCTTTCTTT.

The genes are TRBV21-1 and TRBJ2-7; TRBD2 reflects the table's D call only, with no check against the DNA. TRBV21-1 corresponds to a pseudogene. CDR3 length equals 14 residues. CDR3 DNA sequence: TGTGCCAGCAGGAGAAGCGGGGGGGCACACGAGCAGTACTTC. Protein sequence: CASRRSGGAHEQYF.

The sample holds one count of this clone. The chain joins TRBV10-1 to TRBJ1-1; no clear D gene. The CDR3 is made up of 16 amino acids. Trimming took 6 bases from V and 5 from J, leaving 22 bases between them. Looked up from germline, CDR1 is WNHNN and CDR2 is SYGVQD (reference sequence). DNA for the CDR3: TGCGCCAGCAGGGCACAGAATTTCCCTCCGGATACTGAAGCTTTCTTT. Protein product: CASRAQNFPPDTEAFF.

The chain has TRBV12-5 and TRBJ2-7, with TRBD1 identical over 11 bases. Trimming took 6 bases from V and 4 from J; bases not matched to a gene: 8. The CDR3 is made up of 15 amino acids. Germline CDR1 and CDR2: LGHNT and FRNRAP. The CDR3 region has the DNA TGTGCTAGTGGCCGGACAGGGGGCACGAGTTACGAGCAGTACTTC. Its protein product is CASGRTGGTSYEQYF. The variable domain in full, completed from reference TRBV12-5 and TRBJ2-7, reads DARVTQTPRHKVTEMGQEVTMRCQPILGHNTVFWYRQTMMQGLELLAYFRNRAPLDDSGMPKDRFSAEMPDATLATLKIQPSEPRDSAVYFCASGRTGGTSYEQYFGPGTRLTVT.

This clone has just one count. The chain combines TRBV7-2 with TRBJ2-7; D is possibly TRBD1 (6 bases). Germline V gives CDR1 SGHTA, CDR2 FQGNSA. Between the trimmed V and J ends, which lost 1 base and 1 base, there was a span of 11 bases. The CDR3 contains 15 residues. The CDR3 DNA reads as TGTGCCAGCAGCTTAGACCCCAGGGGTTCCTACGAGCAGTACTTC. As protein: CASSLDPRGSYEQYF.

This chain links TRBV4-1 with TRBJ1-6; tentatively, D is TRBD1 (6 bases). The CDR3 is 14 residues long. The V end was cut by 3 bases, the J end by 9 bases, with 12 bases between. Germline CDR1 and CDR2: MGHRA and YSYEKL. This CDR3 reads CASSHYRVSSPLHF. CDR3 nucleotides: TGCGCCAGCAGCCACTACAGGGTGAGTTCACCCCTCCACTTT.

A few counts support this clone. The sample contains more than one DNA sequence encoding this CDR3. The chain is built from TRBV6-5 and TRBJ1-2, with TRBD1 matching 9 bases. The CDR3 contains 14 residues. The J segment lost 2 bases and the V segment lost 2 bases, leaving 0 bases of the junction unmatched. Germline lookup yields CDR1 MNHEY and CDR2 SVGAGI. CDR3 sequence: CASSYGTGNYGYTF. The CDR3 DNA reads as TGTGCCAGCAGTTACGGGACAGGGAACTATGGCTACACCTTC.

The V call is TRBV5-6, the J call TRBJ1-2, with 7 bases aligning to TRBD1. The CDR3 is made up of 16 amino acids. The ends lost 0 bases at V and 2 bases at J; junction bases unmatched: 7. Per the germline V gene, CDR1 is SGHDT and CDR2 is YYEEEE. CDR3 residues: CASSLGGGRTNYGYTF. The CDR3 nucleotides read TGTGCCAGCAGCTTGGGAGGGGGCAGGACAAACTATGGCTACACCTTC.

The rearrangement links TRBV11-2 to TRBJ1-1, with D maybe TRBD1 (6 bases). The CDR3 runs 14 residues. CDR1 SGHAT and CDR2 FQNNGV come from the germline V gene. V was trimmed by 7 bases and J by 9 bases, leaving 21 bases between them. CDR3 coding DNA: TGTGCCAGCACCGTTCGTTGGACAGCCCGGCAAGCTTTCTTT. Protein sequence: CASTVRWTARQAFF.

This clone was counted only a few times. V and J are TRBV5-1 and TRBJ2-2; D perhaps matches TRBD2 (9 bases). Germline V lookup: CDR1 SGHRS, CDR2 YFSETQ. V shed 4 bases and J shed 7 bases, with 26 bases lying between them. The CDR3 is 18 residues long. This chain's CDR3 is CASSPRGPASGGLGELFF. The CDR3 DNA reads TGCGCCAGCAGCCCCAGGGGGCCTGCAAGCGGGGGGCTCGGGGAGCTGTTTTTT.

The rearrangement joins TRBV11-2 to TRBJ2-3, with D perhaps TRBD2 (7 bases). Between the trimmed V and J ends, which lost 4 bases and 6 bases, there was a span of 11 bases. The CDR3 runs to 13 residues. CDR1 SGHAT and CDR2 FQNNGV come from the germline V gene. This CDR3 reads CASSSSGGDTQYF. The CDR3 nucleotides read TGTGCCAGCAGCTCATCGGGGGGCGATACGCAGTATTTT.

This chain uses TRBV6-2 or TRBV6-3 with TRBJ1-2; unclear D gene. CDR1 is MNHEY, CDR2 SVGEGT, per germline. The CDR3 totals 11 residues. V lost 2 bases and J lost 6, with 4 bases in between. CDR3 region: CASSYPNGYTF. CDR3 nucleotides: TGTGCCAGCAGTTACCCTAATGGCTACACCTTC.

The J gene is TRBJ2-2, the V gene TRBV7-2; the match to TRBD2 covers 11 bases. There are 18 residues in the CDR3. V shed 4 bases and J 0 bases; nucleotides not matched to a gene: 7. Germline V gene lookup returns CDR1 SGHTA and CDR2 FQGNSA. The CDR3 sequence: CASSSIYSGGANTGELFF. The CDR3 nucleotides read TGTGCCAGCAGCTCCATTTATAGCGGGGGGGCGAACACCGGGGAGCTGTTTTTT.

This chain uses TRBV21-1 with TRBJ2-3; TRBD1 is taken as the D call from the table, unchecked against the DNA. TRBV21-1 is described as a pseudogene. This CDR3 spans 17 amino acids. The CDR3 sequence: CASSLKGHGRLADTQYF. DNA for the CDR3: TGTGCCAGCAGCCTAAAGGGACACGGACGCCTGGCAGATACGCAGTATTTT.

The J gene is TRBJ1-1, the V gene TRBV18; 8 bases agree with TRBD1. The CDR3 has 15 residues. The ends lost 6 bases at V and 3 bases at J; junction bases unmatched: 9. CDR1 KGHSH and CDR2 LQKENI come from the germline V gene. CDR3 amino acids: CASSQGAGSDTEAFF. CDR3 DNA sequence: TGTGCCAGCTCCCAGGGGGCGGGATCGGACACTGAAGCTTTCTTT.

CDR3 sequence reads: CASSGTDRGSYEQYF. The CDR3 coding sequence is TGTGCCAGCAGCGGAACGGACAGGGGGTCCTACGAGCAGTACTTC. This chain links TRBV21-1 with TRBJ2-7; TRBD1, the table's D call, lacks a check against the DNA. TRBV21-1 is flagged as a pseudogene. The CDR3 runs 15 residues.

The chain is built from TRBV5-1 and TRBJ2-7; D may be TRBD1 (6 bases). The CDR3 covers 13 residues. Per germline, CDR1 SGHRS and CDR2 YFSETQ. V lost 4 bases and J lost 1, with 9 bases in between. CDR3 bases: TGCGCCAGCAGCCCGGACAGATCCTACGAGCAGTACTTC. Protein sequence: CASSPDRSYEQYF.